The clone carrying this T cell receptor (beta chain) has more than one count but fewer than ten. Some clones are missing from TCRdb's copy, which holds only in-frame ones; the method was immunoSEQ multiplex PCR. The sample has under 25,000 clones, roughly nine tenths seen once. This entry is derived from a study of T cells in localized non-small cell lung cancer. Germline V CDR1 and CDR2: MNHEY, SVGAGI. Losses at the gene ends were 2 bases for V and 5 bases for J; bases not matched to a gene: 8. The CDR3 extends over 16 amino acids. This clonotype originated in a man aged 35 to 70 with stage I squamous cell lung carcinoma. The sequenced sample was peripheral blood, obtained before any cancer treatment. This rearrangement joins TRBV6-5 to TRBJ2-1; 8 positions agree with TRBD2. CDR3 amino acids: CASSYVAGGLNNEQFF. CDR3 in DNA: TGTGCCAGCAGTTACGTCGCGGGGGGCCTAAACAATGAGCAGTTCTTC.